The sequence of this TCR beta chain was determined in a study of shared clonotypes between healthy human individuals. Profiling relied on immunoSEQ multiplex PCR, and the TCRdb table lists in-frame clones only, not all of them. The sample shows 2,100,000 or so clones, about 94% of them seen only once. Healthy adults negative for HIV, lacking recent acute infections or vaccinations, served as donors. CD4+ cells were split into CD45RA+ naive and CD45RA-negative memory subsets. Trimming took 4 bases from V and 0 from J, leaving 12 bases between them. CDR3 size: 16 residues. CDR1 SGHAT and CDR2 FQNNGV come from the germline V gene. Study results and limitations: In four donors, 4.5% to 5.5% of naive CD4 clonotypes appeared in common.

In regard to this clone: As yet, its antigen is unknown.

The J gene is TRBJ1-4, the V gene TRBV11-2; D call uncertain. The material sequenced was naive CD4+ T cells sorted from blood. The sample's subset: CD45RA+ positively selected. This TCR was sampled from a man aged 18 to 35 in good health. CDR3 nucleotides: TGTGCCAGCAGCTCGACTCGTTGGGCAACTAATGAAAAACTGTTTTTT. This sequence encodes CASSSTRWATNEKLFF.